This T cell receptor (beta chain) was found in a study of T cell changes during pregnancy in multiple sclerosis. The sample holds a few counts of this clone. Sequenced by immunoSEQ multiplex PCR; TCRdb stores in-frame clones only, minus some. The data contain some 47,000 clones, around 90% of them singletons. V was pared by 1 base and J by 0 bases, with 10 bases between. Germline V lookup: CDR1 SGHVS, CDR2 FNYEAQ. This CDR3 comprises 15 residues. The chain uses TRBV7-6 and TRBJ2-7; D is perhaps TRBD1 (6 bases). The source is a female donor with multiple sclerosis, enrolled in a pregnancy study. This specimen consisted of peripheral blood, obtained in the first trimester of pregnancy. The chain's CDR3 is CASSLGRGPSYEQYF. The CDR3 nucleotides are TGTGCCAGCAGCTTAGGCAGGGGTCCCTCCTACGAGCAGTACTTC.